This note documents a single T cell receptor beta chain sequence. Antigen unknown. Germline CDR1 is MNHEY and CDR2 is SVGEGT. J was trimmed by 2 bases and V by 6 bases; bases with no gene match: 9. This CDR3 region has 16 residues. Treatment indicated: about 20 received Ad26.COV2.S at low or high dose, single or two shots; several received placebo; per-sample allocation not given. Sampling happened 63 days after the first vaccine or placebo injection. A Boston adult aged 18-55 years was the donor. This sample is part of a study of Ad26.COV2.S vaccination and SARS-CoV-2 variants. For the study at large: Once, or twice with 56 days between doses, Ad26.COV2.S was given intramuscularly.

The repertoire was sequenced with immunoSEQ multiplex PCR; TCRdb's copy has only in-frame clones and lacks some. The table records roughly 300,000 clones, around nine tenths of them present only once. Study conclusions and caveats: Measurement of non-spike TCR breadth gave similar results in vaccine and placebo recipients. Reports say spike-specific CD8+ and CD4+ T cell responses covered substantial breadth after vaccination.

The chain combines TRBV6-2 or TRBV6-3 with TRBJ2-3; the match to TRBD2 covers 9 bases. Sequencing was performed on peripheral blood, taken in a trial of Ad26.COV2.S vaccine versus placebo. The sequence derives from a person between 18 and 60 years old who received the Ad26.COV2.S COVID-19 vaccine or a placebo. DNA for the CDR3: TGTGCCAGCAGCCCGTGGCGGGGGGGAATCACAGATACGCAGTATTTT. This translates into CASSPWRGGITDTQYF.